These T cell receptor beta chains were read from a single sample in a study of CD8+ T cells in alopecia areata. Clones were read by immunoSEQ multiplex PCR, and TCRdb kept only the in-frame ones, dropping some. The sample contains about 250,000 clones, approximately 60% of which appear only once. The starting material was CD4+ T cells sorted from blood, obtained around week 53, from a patient treated with tofacitinib. The receptor set was obtained from a human donor with alopecia areata. CDR3s include the opening cysteine and the closing phenylalanine or tryptophan. Each record gives: CDR3 length, J gene, D gene, V gene, clone size, CDR3 DNA, CDR3 protein. The D gene is left open where the match is weak. Clone size is not always given. Where it is, it says once, few, many or a class for expanded clones.

length: 11
J: TRBJ2-5
D: .
V: TRBV2
size: few
DNA: TGTGCCAGCAGTCCACAAGAGACCCAGTACTTC
CDR3: CASSPQETQYF

length: 15
J: TRBJ2-7
D: .
V: TRBV7-2
size: .
DNA: TGTGCCAGCAGCCAGACTGGGTCTTACTCCTACGAGCAGTACTTC
CDR3: CASSQTGSYSYEQYF

length: 16
J: TRBJ2-2
D: TRBD2
V: TRBV7-2
size: .
DNA: TGTGCCAGCAGCTCCCGGACTAGCGGGGGGGCCGGGGAGCTGTTTTTT
CDR3: CASSSRTSGGAGELFF

length: 14
J: TRBJ2-6
D: .
V: TRBV5-6
size: .
DNA: TGTGCCAGCAGCTTGATCTCTGGGGCCAACGTCCTGACTTTC
CDR3: CASSLISGANVLTF

length: 13
J: TRBJ2-6
D: .
V: TRBV29-1
size: .
DNA: TGCAGCGCCTCAGGCTCTGGGGCCAACGTCCTGACTTTC
CDR3: CSASGSGANVLTF

length: 14
J: TRBJ2-7
D: .
V: TRBV5-4
size: .
DNA: TGTGCCAGCAGCTTGCTCGGCCTTCCCTACGAGCAGTACTTC
CDR3: CASSLLGLPYEQYF

length: 17
J: TRBJ2-1
D: .
V: TRBV4-1
size: few
DNA: TGCGCCAGCAGCCAACCCTTCGGGCTCGATTCCTACAATGAGCAGTTCTTC
CDR3: CASSQPFGLDSYNEQFF

length: 15
J: TRBJ2-3
D: TRBD1
V: TRBV7-2
size: .
DNA: TGTGCCAGCAGCCGACAGGGGGGGGGCACAGATACGCAGTATTTT
CDR3: CASSRQGGGTDTQYF

length: 11
J: TRBJ2-5
D: .
V: TRBV15
size: .
DNA: TGTGCCACCAGCTCCCAGGAGACCCAGTACTTC
CDR3: CATSSQETQYF

length: 16
J: TRBJ2-7
D: .
V: TRBV6-6
size: few
DNA: TGTGCCAGCAGGTATCGGGACCATCAAAATACCTACGAGCAGTACTTC
CDR3: CASRYRDHQNTYEQYF

length: 14
J: TRBJ2-1
D: TRBD2
V: TRBV6-1
size: .
DNA: TGTGCCAGCAGTGCCCCGGGAGGGAACAATGAGCAGTTCTTC
CDR3: CASSAPGGNNEQFF

length: 14
J: TRBJ2-5
D: TRBD1
V: TRBV19
size: .
DNA: TGTGCCAGTACCTTGACAGGGTGGGAAGAGACCCAGTACTTC
CDR3: CASTLTGWEETQYF

length: 14
J: TRBJ2-7
D: .
V: TRBV7-2
size: .
DNA: TGTGCCAGCAGCTTGGGTTCAGGGCCCCACGAGCAGTACTTC
CDR3: CASSLGSGPHEQYF

length: 13
J: TRBJ2-7
D: TRBD1
V: TRBV29-1
size: .
DNA: TGCAGCGTCGATACAGGGGGCGCGTACGAGCAGTACTTC
CDR3: CSVDTGGAYEQYF

length: 14
J: TRBJ1-6
D: .
V: TRBV11-3
size: .
DNA: TGTGCCAGCAGCTTGAGCTCCTATAATTCACCCCTCCACTTT
CDR3: CASSLSSYNSPLHF

length: 11
J: TRBJ2-7
D: .
V: TRBV19
size: .
DNA: TGTGCCAGCCGCGGGGCCTACGAGCAGTACTTC
CDR3: CASRGAYEQYF

length: 15
J: TRBJ1-6
D: .
V: TRBV18
size: few
DNA: TGTGCCAGCTCACCCCAGCAATGGGGCGATTCACCCCTCCACTTT
CDR3: CASSPQQWGDSPLHF

length: 13
J: TRBJ1-6
D: .
V: TRBV5-6
size: .
DNA: TGTGCCAGCAGCGAGGGACATAATTCACCCCTCCACTTT
CDR3: CASSEGHNSPLHF

length: 12
J: TRBJ1-2
D: .
V: TRBV5-6
size: many
DNA: TGTGCCAGCAGCACACAGGGAGGTGGCTACACCTTC
CDR3: CASSTQGGGYTF

length: 15
J: TRBJ2-3
D: TRBD2
V: TRBV4-3
size: once
DNA: TGCGCCAGCAGCCCAAGCGGGGGTGGCACAGATACGCAGTATTTT
CDR3: CASSPSGGGTDTQYF

length: 16
J: TRBJ2-7
D: .
V: TRBV10-3
size: .
DNA: TGTGCCATCAGTGAGCCGGGGTCTCCGAGCTCCTACGAGCAGTACTTC
CDR3: CAISEPGSPSSYEQYF

length: 13
J: TRBJ1-1
D: .
V: TRBV27
size: .
DNA: TGTGCCAGCAGAAGTCACGGGAACACTGAAGCTTTCTTT
CDR3: CASRSHGNTEAFF

length: 15
J: TRBJ2-6
D: .
V: TRBV27
size: .
DNA: TGTGCCAGCAGTTTGATGGGGGCTGGGGCCAACGTCCTGACTTTC
CDR3: CASSLMGAGANVLTF

length: 13
J: TRBJ2-7
D: TRBD1
V: TRBV5-1
size: .
DNA: TGCGCCAGCAGCTTGTTAGGGGGCGACGAGCAGTACTTC
CDR3: CASSLLGGDEQYF

length: 14
J: TRBJ1-4
D: .
V: TRBV9
size: many
DNA: TGTGCCAGCAGCGTACAGGGAGCTAATGAAAAACTGTTTTTT
CDR3: CASSVQGANEKLFF

length: 13
J: TRBJ1-2
D: TRBD1
V: TRBV29-1
size: once
DNA: TGCAGCGTTGACCCCGGACAGGGAAGACGCTACACCTTC
CDR3: CSVDPGQGRRYTF

length: 15
J: TRBJ2-3
D: .
V: TRBV9
size: once
DNA: TGTGCCAGCAGCGTAGATGGCTGGGGCACAGATACGCAGTATTTT
CDR3: CASSVDGWGTDTQYF

length: 13
J: TRBJ1-1
D: .
V: TRBV30
size: .
DNA: TGTGCCTGGAGTGAACGAGGGAACACTGAAGCTTTCTTT
CDR3: CAWSERGNTEAFF

length: 16
J: TRBJ1-6
D: .
V: TRBV10-3
size: .
DNA: TGTGCCATCAGTGGGGGGCCGGGCAGGGTGAATTCACCCCTCCACTTT
CDR3: CAISGGPGRVNSPLHF

length: 11
J: TRBJ2-5
D: .
V: TRBV29-1
size: .
DNA: TGCAGCGTTAACTTAATGGAGACCCAGTACTTC
CDR3: CSVNLMETQYF

length: 13
J: TRBJ1-1
D: .
V: TRBV30
size: .
DNA: TGTGCCTGGATAGTCCAGGGTGTCACTGAAGCTTTCTTT
CDR3: CAWIVQGVTEAFF

length: 15
J: TRBJ2-5
D: .
V: TRBV14
size: .
DNA: TGTGCCAGCAGCGCCACTCGGACCCCACGAGAGACCCAGTACTTC
CDR3: CASSATRTPRETQYF

length: 12
J: TRBJ2-5
D: .
V: TRBV29-1
size: few
DNA: TGCAGCGTTGATTCAGGAGGAGAGACCCAGTACTTC
CDR3: CSVDSGGETQYF

length: 12
J: TRBJ2-5
D: TRBD2
V: TRBV29-1
size: .
DNA: TGCAGCGTAGCGGGGGGCCAAGAGACCCAGTACTTC
CDR3: CSVAGGQETQYF

length: 12
J: TRBJ2-5
D: TRBD2
V: TRBV29-1
size: .
DNA: TGCAGCGGATTACGGGGGGAAGAGACCCAGTACTTC
CDR3: CSGLRGEETQYF

length: 18
J: TRBJ2-5
D: TRBD2
V: TRBV5-1
size: .
DNA: TGCGCCAGCAGCTTGGCCCCCGTCTCTAGCGGGGGCCAAGAGACCCAGTACTTC
CDR3: CASSLAPVSSGGQETQYF

length: 14
J: TRBJ1-2
D: TRBD1
V: TRBV7-9
size: .
DNA: TGTGCCAGCAGCCCCCGACAGGGCCTCTATGGCTACACCTTC
CDR3: CASSPRQGLYGYTF

length: 18
J: TRBJ2-2
D: .
V: TRBV4-3
size: .
DNA: TGCGCCAGCAGCCAAGCACCCCGGGACCCGTGGTGGGCCGGGGAGCTGTTTTTT
CDR3: CASSQAPRDPWWAGELFF

length: 15
J: TRBJ2-7
D: TRBD1
V: TRBV9
size: few
DNA: TGTGCCAGCAGCGTCTCGGGACAGCAGTCCTACGAGCAGTACTTC
CDR3: CASSVSGQQSYEQYF

length: 15
J: TRBJ1-2
D: .
V: TRBV18
size: .
DNA: TGTGCCAGCTCACCACTACAGGACCCCAACTATGGCTACACCTTC
CDR3: CASSPLQDPNYGYTF

length: 14
J: TRBJ1-1
D: .
V: TRBV5-4
size: once
DNA: TGTGCCAGCAGCGGGGGACCTTCGAACACTGAAGCTTTCTTT
CDR3: CASSGGPSNTEAFF